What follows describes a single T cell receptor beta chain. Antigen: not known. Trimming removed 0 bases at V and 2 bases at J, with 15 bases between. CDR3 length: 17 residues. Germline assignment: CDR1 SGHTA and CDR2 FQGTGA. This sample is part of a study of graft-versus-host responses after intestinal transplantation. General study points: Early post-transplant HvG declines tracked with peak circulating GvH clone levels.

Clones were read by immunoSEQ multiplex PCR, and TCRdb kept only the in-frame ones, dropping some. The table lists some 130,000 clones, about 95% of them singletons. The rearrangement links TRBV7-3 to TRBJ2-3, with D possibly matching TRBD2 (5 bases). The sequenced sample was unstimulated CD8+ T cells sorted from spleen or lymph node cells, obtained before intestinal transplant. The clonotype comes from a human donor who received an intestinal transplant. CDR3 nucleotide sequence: TGTGCCAGCAGCTTAACGTATAGCGATACCTACACAGATACGCAGTATTTT. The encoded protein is CASSLTYSDTYTDTQYF.